This T cell receptor (beta chain) was found in a study of OX40 agonist ivuxolimab in advanced cancers. In the study overall: The study enrolled dose-escalation patients with hepatocellular carcinoma, melanoma, renal cell or head and neck cancer. Partial responses were recorded for three patients, including one with hepatocellular carcinoma and two with cutaneous melanoma. Having had anti-PD-1, anti-PD-L1 or anti-CTLA-4 therapy before was allowed, and over 35% had some.

Only a few counts were recorded for this clone. Measured with immunoSEQ multiplex PCR; TCRdb has only the in-frame clones, and not every one. The table shows 35,000 to 45,000 clones, with around 87% occurring only once. The V end lost 6 bases, the J end lost 7 bases, and 10 bases lay between the germline ends. Per the germline V gene, CDR1 is LNHDA and CDR2 is SQIVND (reference sequence). The CDR3 totals 13 residues. This TCR was recovered from an adult with an advanced solid tumor such as melanoma, head and neck, liver or kidney cancer. The V gene is TRBV19, the J gene TRBJ1-6; no clear D. This sample comprised CD4+ or CD8+ T cells sorted from blood, obtained in a trial of the OX40 agonist ivuxolimab. CDR3 residues: CASSVTLNSPLHF. The CDR3 DNA reads as TGTGCCAGTAGCGTGACGTTGAATTCACCCCTCCACTTT.